This T cell receptor (beta chain) was obtained from a study of shared clonotypes between healthy human individuals. TCRdb's copy holds only in-frame clones and misses some; the assay was immunoSEQ multiplex PCR. The sample carries 2,100,000 or so clones, around 95% recorded once. Per the germline V gene, CDR1 is KGHSH and CDR2 is LQKENI. CDR3 length equals 14 residues. The V and J ends lost 3 bases and 7 bases respectively, with 10 bases between them. Of note for this clone: Its target is not known.

General observations from the study: Sharing across several donors was seen in 5% to 5.5% of naive CD4 clonotypes.

The TCR comes from a man aged 18 to 29 in good health. The specimen sequenced was naive CD4+ T cells sorted from blood. Subset here: CD45RA+ positively selected. V is TRBV18 and J is TRBJ1-6, with a tentative D call TRBD1 (6 bases). The chain's CDR3 is CASSPKGVNSPLHF. In DNA, the CDR3 is TGTGCCAGCTCACCCAAGGGGGTAAATTCACCCCTCCACTTT.